This T cell receptor beta chain was identified in a study of T cell responses to AZD1222 COVID-19 vaccine. General study points: After the peak T cell response, and only then, were repertoires sampled. In a largely white British group with more females than males, clonal diversity was possibly underestimated. Unmutated variant regions are reportedly targeted by nearly half of spike-specific TCRs. Spike was spanned by vaccine-associated CD4 TCRs, which were dominant at 160-218 and 743-854.

With regard to this clone: As yet, its antigen is unknown.

The protocol was immunoSEQ multiplex PCR, while the TCRdb copy is restricted to in-frame clones and leaves out a portion. The sample records more than 150,000 clones, just over 90% being singletons. The material was peripheral blood, obtained 28 days after the second AZD1222 dose. The clonotype was recovered from an adult who received the AZD1222 COVID-19 vaccine.

The CDR3 spells CASSSSGGASYNEQFF. CDR3 nucleotides: TGTGCCAGCAGCTCCTCAGGCGGGGCCTCCTACAATGAGCAGTTCTTC. The V call is TRBV7-9, the J call TRBJ2-1; a possible D gene is TRBD2 (6 bases). CDR1 is SEHNR and CDR2 is FQNEAQ in the germline V gene (reference sequence). Trimming pared 4 bases from V and 0 bases from J, leaving 13 bases between. The CDR3 runs to 16 residues.